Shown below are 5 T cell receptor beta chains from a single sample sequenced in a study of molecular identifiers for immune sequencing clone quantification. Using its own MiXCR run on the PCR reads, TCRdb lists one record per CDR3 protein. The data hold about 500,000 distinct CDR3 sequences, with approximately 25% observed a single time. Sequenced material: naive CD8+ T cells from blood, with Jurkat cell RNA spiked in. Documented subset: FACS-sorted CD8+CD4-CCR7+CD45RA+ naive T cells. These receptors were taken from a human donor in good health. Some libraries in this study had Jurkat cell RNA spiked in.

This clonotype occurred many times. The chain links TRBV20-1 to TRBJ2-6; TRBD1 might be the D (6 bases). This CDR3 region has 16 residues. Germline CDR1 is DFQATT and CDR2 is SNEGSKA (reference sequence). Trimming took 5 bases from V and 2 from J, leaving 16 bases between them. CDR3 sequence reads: CSAEPYGDTGANVLTF. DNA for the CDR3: TGCAGTGCTGAGCCATACGGGGACACTGGGGCCAACGTCCTGACTTTC.

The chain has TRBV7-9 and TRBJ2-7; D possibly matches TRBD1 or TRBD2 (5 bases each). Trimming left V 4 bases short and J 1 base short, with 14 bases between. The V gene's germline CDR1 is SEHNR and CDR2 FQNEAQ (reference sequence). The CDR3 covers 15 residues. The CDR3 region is CASSSSRDLSYEQYF. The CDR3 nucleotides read TGTGCCAGCAGCTCCTCCCGGGACCTATCCTACGAGCAGTACTTC.

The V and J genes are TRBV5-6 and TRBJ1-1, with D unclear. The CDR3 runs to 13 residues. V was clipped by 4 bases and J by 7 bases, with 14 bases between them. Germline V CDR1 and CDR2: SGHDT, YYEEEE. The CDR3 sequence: CASSLFVRIEAFF. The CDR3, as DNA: TGTGCCAGCAGCCTCTTCGTGCGGATTGAAGCTTTCTTT.

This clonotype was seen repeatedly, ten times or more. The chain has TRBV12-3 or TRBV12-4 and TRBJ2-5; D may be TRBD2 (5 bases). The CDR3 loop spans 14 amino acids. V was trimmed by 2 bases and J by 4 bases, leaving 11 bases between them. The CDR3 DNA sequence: TGTGCCAGCAGTTTACGAGGGTATCTAGAGACCCAGTACTTC. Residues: CASSLRGYLETQYF.

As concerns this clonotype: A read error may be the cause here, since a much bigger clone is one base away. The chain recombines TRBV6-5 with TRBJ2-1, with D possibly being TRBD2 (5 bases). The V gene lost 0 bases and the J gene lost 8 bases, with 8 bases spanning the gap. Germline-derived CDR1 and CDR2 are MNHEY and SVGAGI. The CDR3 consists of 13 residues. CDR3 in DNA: TGTGCCAGCAGTTACTCGGGAGACGATGAGCAGTTCTTC. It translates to CASSYSGDDEQFF.